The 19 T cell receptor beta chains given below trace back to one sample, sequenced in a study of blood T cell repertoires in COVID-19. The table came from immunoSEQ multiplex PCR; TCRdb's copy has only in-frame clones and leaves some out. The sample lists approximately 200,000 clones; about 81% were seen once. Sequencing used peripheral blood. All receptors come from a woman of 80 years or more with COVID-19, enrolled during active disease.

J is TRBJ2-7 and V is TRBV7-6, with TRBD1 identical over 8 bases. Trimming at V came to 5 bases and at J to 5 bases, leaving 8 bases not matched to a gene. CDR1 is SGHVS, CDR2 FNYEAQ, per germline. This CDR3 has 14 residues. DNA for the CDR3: TGTGCCAGCAGCCTAGGACAGGGTAGCCACGAGCAGTACTTC. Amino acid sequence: CASSLGQGSHEQYF.

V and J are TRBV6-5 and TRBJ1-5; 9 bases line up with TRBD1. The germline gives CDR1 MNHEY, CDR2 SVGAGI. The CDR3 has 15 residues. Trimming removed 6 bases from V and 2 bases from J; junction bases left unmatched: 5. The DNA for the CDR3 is TGTGCCAGCAGGATGGACAGGGGTGGCAATCAGCCCCAGCATTTT. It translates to CASRMDRGGNQPQHF.

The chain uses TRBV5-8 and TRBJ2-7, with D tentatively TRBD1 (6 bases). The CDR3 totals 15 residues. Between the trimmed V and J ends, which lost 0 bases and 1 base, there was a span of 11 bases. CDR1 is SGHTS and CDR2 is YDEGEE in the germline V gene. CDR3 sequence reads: CASSLAGTLSYEQYF. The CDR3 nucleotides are TGTGCCAGCAGCTTGGCCGGGACACTTTCCTACGAGCAGTACTTC.

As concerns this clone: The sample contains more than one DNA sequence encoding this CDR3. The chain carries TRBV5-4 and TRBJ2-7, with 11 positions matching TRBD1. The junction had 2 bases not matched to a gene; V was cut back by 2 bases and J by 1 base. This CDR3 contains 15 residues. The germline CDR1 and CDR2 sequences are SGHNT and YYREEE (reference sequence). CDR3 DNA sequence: TGTGCCAGCAGCTTAGGGACAGGGGGTTCCTACGAGCAGTACTTC. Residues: CASSLGTGGSYEQYF.

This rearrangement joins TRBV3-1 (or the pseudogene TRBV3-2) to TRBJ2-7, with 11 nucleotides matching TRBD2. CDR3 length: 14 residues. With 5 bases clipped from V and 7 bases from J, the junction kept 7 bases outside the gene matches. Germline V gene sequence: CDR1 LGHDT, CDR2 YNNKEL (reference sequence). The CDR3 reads CASSILAGEGEQYF. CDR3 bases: TGTGCCAGCAGCATACTAGCGGGAGAGGGGGAGCAGTACTTC.

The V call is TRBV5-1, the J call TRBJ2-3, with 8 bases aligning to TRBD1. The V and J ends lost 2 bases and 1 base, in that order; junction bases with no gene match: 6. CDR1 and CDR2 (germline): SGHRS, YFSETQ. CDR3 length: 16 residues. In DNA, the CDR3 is TGCGCCAGCAGCTTAATCGGACAGGGAGGCACAGATACGCAGTATTTT. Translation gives CASSLIGQGGTDTQYF. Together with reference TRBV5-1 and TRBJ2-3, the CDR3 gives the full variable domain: KAGVTQTPRYLIKTRGQQVTLSCSPISGHRSVSWYQQTPGQGLQFLFEYFSETQRNKGNFPGRFSGRQFSNSRSEMNVSTLELGDSALYLCASSLIGQGGTDTQYFGPGTRLTVL.

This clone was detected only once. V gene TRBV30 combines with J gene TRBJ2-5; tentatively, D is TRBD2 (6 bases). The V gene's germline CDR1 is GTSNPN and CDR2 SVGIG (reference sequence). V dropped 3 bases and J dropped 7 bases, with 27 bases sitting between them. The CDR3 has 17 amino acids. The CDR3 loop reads CAWRNSVAVGVGGTQYF. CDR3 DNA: TGTGCCTGGAGAAACTCTGTGGCCGTCGGAGTCGGGGGGACCCAGTACTTC.

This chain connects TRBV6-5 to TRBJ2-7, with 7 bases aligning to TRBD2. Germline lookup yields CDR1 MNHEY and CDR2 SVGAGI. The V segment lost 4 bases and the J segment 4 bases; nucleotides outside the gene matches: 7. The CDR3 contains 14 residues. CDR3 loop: CASSLIAGPYEQYF. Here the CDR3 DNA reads TGTGCCAGCAGTTTAATAGCGGGTCCTTACGAGCAGTACTTC.

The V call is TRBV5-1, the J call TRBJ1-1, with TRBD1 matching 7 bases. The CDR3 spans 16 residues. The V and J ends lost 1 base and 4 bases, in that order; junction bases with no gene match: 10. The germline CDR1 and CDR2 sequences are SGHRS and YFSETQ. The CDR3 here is CASSLQPGDSSTEAFF. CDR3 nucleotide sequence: TGCGCCAGCAGCTTGCAACCTGGGGACAGCTCCACTGAAGCTTTCTTT. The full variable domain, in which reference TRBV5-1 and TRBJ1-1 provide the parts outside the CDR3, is KAGVTQTPRYLIKTRGQQVTLSCSPISGHRSVSWYQQTPGQGLQFLFEYFSETQRNKGNFPGRFSGRQFSNSRSEMNVSTLELGDSALYLCASSLQPGDSSTEAFFGQGTRLTVV.

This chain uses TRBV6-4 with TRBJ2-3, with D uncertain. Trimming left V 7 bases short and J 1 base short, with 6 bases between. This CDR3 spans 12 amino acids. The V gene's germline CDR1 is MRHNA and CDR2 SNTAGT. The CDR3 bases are TGTGCCAGCACTGGGCGCACAGATACGCAGTATTTT. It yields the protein CASTGRTDTQYF.

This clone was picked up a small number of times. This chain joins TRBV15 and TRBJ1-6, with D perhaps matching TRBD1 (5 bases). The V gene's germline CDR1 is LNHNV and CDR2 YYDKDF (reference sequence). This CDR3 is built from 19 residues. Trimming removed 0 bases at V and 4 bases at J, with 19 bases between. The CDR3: CATSRDFSGGTGYNSPLHF. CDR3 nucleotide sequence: TGTGCCACCAGCAGAGATTTCTCCGGGGGGACGGGGTATAATTCACCCCTCCACTTT.

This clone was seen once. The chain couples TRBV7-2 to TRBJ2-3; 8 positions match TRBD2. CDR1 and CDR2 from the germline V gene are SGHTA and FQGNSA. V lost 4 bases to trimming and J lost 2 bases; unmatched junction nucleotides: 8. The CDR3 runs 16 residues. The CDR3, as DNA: TGTGCCAGCAGCTCTCGACGCGGGGGGTTCACAGATACGCAGTATTTT. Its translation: CASSSRRGGFTDTQYF.

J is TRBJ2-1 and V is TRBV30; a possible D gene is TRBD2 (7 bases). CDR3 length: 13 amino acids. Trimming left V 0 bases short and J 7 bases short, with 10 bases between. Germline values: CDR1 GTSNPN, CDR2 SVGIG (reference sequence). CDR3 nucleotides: TGTGCCTGGAGTGTCGAGGGGGGGAATGAGCAGTTCTTC. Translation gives CAWSVEGGNEQFF.

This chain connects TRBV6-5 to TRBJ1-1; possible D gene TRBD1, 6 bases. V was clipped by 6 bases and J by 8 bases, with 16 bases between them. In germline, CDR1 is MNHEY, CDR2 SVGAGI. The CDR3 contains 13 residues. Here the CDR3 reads CASSSTQGFEAFF. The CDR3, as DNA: TGTGCCAGCAGCTCAACACAGGGCTTCGAAGCTTTCTTT.

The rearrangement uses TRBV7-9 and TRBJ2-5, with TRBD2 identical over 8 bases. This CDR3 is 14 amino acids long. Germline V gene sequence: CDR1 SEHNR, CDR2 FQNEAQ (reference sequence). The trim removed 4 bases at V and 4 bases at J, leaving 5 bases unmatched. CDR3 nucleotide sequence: TGTGCCAGCAGCTCGGGACTAGTAGGAGAGACCCAGTACTTC. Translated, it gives CASSSGLVGETQYF.

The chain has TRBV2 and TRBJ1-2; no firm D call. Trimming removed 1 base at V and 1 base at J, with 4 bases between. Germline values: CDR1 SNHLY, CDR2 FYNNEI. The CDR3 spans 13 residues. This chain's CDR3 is CASSEGLNYGYTF. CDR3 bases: TGTGCCAGCAGTGAAGGTCTTAACTATGGCTACACCTTC.

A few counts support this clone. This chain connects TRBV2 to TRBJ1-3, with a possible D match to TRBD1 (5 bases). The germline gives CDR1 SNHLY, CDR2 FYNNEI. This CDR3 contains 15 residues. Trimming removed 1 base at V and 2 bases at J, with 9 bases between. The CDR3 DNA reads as TGTGCCAGCAGTGAAGTAAGGGGAACTGGAAACACCATATATTTT. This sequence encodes CASSEVRGTGNTIYF.

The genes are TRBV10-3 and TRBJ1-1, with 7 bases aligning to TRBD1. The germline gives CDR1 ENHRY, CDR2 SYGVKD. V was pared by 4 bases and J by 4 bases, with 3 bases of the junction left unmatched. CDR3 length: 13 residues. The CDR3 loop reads CAISAQGSTEAFF. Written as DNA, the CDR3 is TGTGCCATCAGTGCACAGGGGAGCACTGAAGCTTTCTTT.

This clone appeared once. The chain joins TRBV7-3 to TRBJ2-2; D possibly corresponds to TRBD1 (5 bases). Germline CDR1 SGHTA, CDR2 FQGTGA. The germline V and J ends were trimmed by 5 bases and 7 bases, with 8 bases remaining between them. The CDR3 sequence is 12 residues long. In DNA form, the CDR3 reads TGTGCCAGCAGCGGGGCTGGCGGGGAGCTGTTTTTT. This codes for CASSGAGGELFF.